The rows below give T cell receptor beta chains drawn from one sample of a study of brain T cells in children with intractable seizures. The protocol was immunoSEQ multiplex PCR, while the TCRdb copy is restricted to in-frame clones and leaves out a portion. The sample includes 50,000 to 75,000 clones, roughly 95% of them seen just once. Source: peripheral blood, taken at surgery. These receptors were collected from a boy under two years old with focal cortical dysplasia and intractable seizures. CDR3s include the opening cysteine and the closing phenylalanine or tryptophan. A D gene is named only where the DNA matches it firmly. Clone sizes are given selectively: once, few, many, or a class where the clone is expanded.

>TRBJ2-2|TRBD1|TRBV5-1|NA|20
TGCGCCAGCAGCTTGGTGAGGGGACAGGGATTTCGATTGAACACCGGGGAGCTGTTTTTT
CASSLVRGQGFRLNTGELFF
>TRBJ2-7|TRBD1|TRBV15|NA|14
TGTGCCACCAGCAGAGACTTGGCAGGGGGCGAGCAGTACTTC
CATSRDLAGGEQYF
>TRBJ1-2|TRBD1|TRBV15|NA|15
TGTGCCACCAGCAGAGTGGGACAGGAATTCTATGGCTACACCTTC
CATSRVGQEFYGYTF
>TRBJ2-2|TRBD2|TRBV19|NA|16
TGTGCCAGTAGTATATACGGGGGGATTTTTGCCGGGGAGCTGTTTTTT
CASSIYGGIFAGELFF
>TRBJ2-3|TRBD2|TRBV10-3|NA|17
TGTGCCATCAGTGAGTCTAGCGGGGGGCTTAGCACAGATACGCAGTATTTT
CAISESSGGLSTDTQYF
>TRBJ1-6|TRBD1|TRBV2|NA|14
TGTGCCAGCACCCGTAGACAGGGGAGCTCACCCCTCCACTTT
CASTRRQGSSPLHF
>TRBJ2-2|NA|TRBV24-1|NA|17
TGTGCCACCAGTGATGACCTCAGGAACGGGGAGACCGGGGAGCTGTTTTTT
CATSDDLRNGETGELFF
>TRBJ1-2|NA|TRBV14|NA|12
TGTGCCAGCAGCCGCGCTAACTATGGCTACACCTTC
CASSRANYGYTF
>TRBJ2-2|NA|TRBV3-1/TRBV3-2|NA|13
TGTGCCAGCAGGTACGAAAACACCGGGGAGCTGTTTTTT
CASRYENTGELFF
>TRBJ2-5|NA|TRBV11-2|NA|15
TGTGCCAGCAGCAAACTAAGCTCGTACCAAGAGACCCAGTACTTC
CASSKLSSYQETQYF
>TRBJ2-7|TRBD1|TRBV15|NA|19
TGTGCCACCAGCAGAGAATGGTTCGGTTTAGGACAGGGGGCCTACGAGCAGTACTTC
CATSREWFGLGQGAYEQYF
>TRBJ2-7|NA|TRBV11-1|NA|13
TGTGCCAGCAGTGCTACGCGAAAAGGGGAGCAGTACTTC
CASSATRKGEQYF
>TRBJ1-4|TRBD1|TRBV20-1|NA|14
TGCAGTGCTAGTCGGGGCAGGGGGTATGAAAAACTGTTTTTT
CSASRGRGYEKLFF
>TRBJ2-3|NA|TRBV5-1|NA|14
TGCGCCAGCTCCAGGGTAGGCGGCACAGATACGCAGTATTTT
CASSRVGGTDTQYF
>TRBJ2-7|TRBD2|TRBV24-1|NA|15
TGTGCCACCAGTGATTCACTAGCGGGTGTCTACGAGCAGTACTTC
CATSDSLAGVYEQYF
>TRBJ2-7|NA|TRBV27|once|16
TGTGCCAGCAGTTTATCCAACAGGGCGAGGGGTTACGAGCAGTACTTC
CASSLSNRARGYEQYF
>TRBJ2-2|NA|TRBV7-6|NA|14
TGTGCCAGCAGCTCTGGACTGCCCACCGGGGAGCTGTTTTTT
CASSSGLPTGELFF
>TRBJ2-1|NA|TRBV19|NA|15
TGTGCCAGTAGTATAGGCGTCTCTTACTACAATGAGCAGTTCTTC
CASSIGVSYYNEQFF
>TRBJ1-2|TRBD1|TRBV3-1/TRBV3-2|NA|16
TGTGCCAGCAGCCAAGCCGGGCCAGGGGGCTCCTATGGCTACACCTTC
CASSQAGPGGSYGYTF
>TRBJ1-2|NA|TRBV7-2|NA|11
TGTGCCAGCAGCCGCAACTATGGCTACACCTTC
CASSRNYGYTF
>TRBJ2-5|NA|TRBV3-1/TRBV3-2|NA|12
TGTGCCAGCAGCCAAGTTCAAGAGACCCAGTACTTC
CASSQVQETQYF
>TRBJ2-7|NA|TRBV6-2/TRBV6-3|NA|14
TGTGCCAGCAGTTACTCGGCGGTCTCCTACGAGCAGTACTTC
CASSYSAVSYEQYF
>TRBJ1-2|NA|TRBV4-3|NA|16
TGCGCCAGCAGCCAAGATTTCGGGTTTTCCTTCTATGGCTACACCTTC
CASSQDFGFSFYGYTF
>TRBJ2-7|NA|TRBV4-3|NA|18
TGCGCCAGCAGCCAAGCGATATCCGGGACACAGATCTCCTACGAGCAGTACTTC
CASSQAISGTQISYEQYF
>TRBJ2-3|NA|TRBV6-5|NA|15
TGTGCCACGAAAAAGCTAGGCCAGAGCACAGATACGCAGTATTTT
CATKKLGQSTDTQYF
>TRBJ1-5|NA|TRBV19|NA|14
TGTGCCAGTACCCGGGTAGATTCGGGTCAGCCCCAGCATTTT
CASTRVDSGQPQHF
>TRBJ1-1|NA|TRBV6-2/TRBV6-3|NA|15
TGTGCCAGCAGTCGCATGGTACAGAGGAACACTGAAGCTTTCTTT
CASSRMVQRNTEAFF
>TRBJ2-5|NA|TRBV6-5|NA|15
TGTGCCAGCAGCTTGCTTGAAGGATCCCAAGAGACCCAGTACTTC
CASSLLEGSQETQYF
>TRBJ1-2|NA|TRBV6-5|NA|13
TGTGCCAGCATAGACAAGGGCAACTATGGCTACACCTTC
CASIDKGNYGYTF
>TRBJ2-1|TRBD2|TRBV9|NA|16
TGTGCCAGCAGCGCGCAGACTAGCGGGAGAGGCCATGAGCAGTTCTTC
CASSAQTSGRGHEQFF
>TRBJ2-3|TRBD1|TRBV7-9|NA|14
TGTGCCAGCAGCCCCGGACAGGTGTCAGATACGCAGTATTTT
CASSPGQVSDTQYF
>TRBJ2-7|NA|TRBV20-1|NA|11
TGCAGTGCTAGACGATCCTACGAGCAGTACTTC
CSARRSYEQYF
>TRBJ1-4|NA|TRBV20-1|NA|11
TGCAGTGCTAAACAGAAAGAAAAACTGTTTTTT
CSAKQKEKLFF
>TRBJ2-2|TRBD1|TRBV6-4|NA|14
TGTGCCAGCAGTGAAACAGGGGGCCCCGGGGAGCTGTTTTTT
CASSETGGPGELFF
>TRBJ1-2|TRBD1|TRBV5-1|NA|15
TGCGCCAGCAGCCTGAGACAGGGTGGGGGCTATGGCTACACCTTC
CASSLRQGGGYGYTF
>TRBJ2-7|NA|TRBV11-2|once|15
TGTGCCAGCAGCCCGCTCAGGGGCCGCTCCTACGAGCAGTACTTC
CASSPLRGRSYEQYF
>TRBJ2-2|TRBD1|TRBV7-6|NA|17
TGTGCCAGCAGCGTACAACAGGGGTTGGGATTCACCGGGGAGCTGTTTTTT
CASSVQQGLGFTGELFF
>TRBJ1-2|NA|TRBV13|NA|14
TGTGCCAGCAGCTCTAGGCAGGGAGGTTATGGCTACACCTTC
CASSSRQGGYGYTF
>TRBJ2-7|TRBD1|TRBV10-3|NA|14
TGTGCCATCAGGACAGGGACAGGGGGCTACGAGCAGTACTTC
CAIRTGTGGYEQYF
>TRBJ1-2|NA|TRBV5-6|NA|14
TGTGCCAGCAGCCCATCCGGGGCCCAATGGGGCTACACCTTC
CASSPSGAQWGYTF
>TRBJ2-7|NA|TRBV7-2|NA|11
TGTGCCAGCAGCGCTGCTAGCGAGCAGTACTTC
CASSAASEQYF
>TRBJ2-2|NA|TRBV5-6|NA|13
TGTGCCAGCAGCTTCACCCGTACCGGGGAGCTGTTTTTT
CASSFTRTGELFF
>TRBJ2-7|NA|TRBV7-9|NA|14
TGTGCCAGCAGCTCGTGGGCCCTCACCTACGAGCAGTACTTC
CASSSWALTYEQYF
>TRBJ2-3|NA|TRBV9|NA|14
TGTGCCAGCAGCGTAAAAAAGGGATCAGATACGCAGTATTTT
CASSVKKGSDTQYF
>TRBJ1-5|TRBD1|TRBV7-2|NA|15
TGTGCCAGCAGCTTAAGGACAGGGAGGAATCAGCCCCAGCATTTT
CASSLRTGRNQPQHF
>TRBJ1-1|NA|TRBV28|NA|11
TGTGCCAGCAGTCCGGCCGTTGAAGCTTTCTTT
CASSPAVEAFF